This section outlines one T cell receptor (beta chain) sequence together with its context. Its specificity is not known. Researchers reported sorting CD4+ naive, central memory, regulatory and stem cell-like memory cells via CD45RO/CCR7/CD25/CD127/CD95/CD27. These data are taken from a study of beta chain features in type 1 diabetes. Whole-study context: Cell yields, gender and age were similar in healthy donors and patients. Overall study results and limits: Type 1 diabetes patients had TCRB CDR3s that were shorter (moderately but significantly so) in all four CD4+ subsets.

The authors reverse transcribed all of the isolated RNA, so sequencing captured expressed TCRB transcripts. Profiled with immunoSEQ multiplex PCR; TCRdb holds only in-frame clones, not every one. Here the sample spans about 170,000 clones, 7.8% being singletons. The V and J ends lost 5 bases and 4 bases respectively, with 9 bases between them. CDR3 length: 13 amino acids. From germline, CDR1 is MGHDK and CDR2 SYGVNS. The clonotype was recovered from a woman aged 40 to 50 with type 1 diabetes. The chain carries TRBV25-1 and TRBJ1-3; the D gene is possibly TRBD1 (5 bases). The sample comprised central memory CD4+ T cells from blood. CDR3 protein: CASSWGEGNTIYF. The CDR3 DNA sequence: TGTGCCAGCAGTTGGGGGGAAGGAAACACCATATATTTT.